This T cell receptor (beta chain) was identified during a study of blood T cell repertoires in COVID-19. The table came from immunoSEQ multiplex PCR; TCRdb's copy has only in-frame clones and leaves some out. Here the sample spans about 230,000 clones, approximately 80% being singletons. Sequencing input: peripheral blood. This sequence was found in a man in his forties with acute or convalescent COVID-19.

The CDR3 DNA is TGCAGCGTTGAAGGGGAAGGGAACAGGCTAGAGCAGTACTTC. Translated, it gives CSVEGEGNRLEQYF. The chain has TRBV29-1 and TRBJ2-7; tentative D call: TRBD1 (5 bases). This CDR3 region has 14 residues. Germline CDR1 and CDR2: SQVTM and ANQGSEA. Trimming stripped 1 base from V and 7 bases from J, with 17 bases between.